This TCR beta chain was retrieved from a study of neurological immune-mediated disorders. The time point denotes: longitudinal time-point 3. The CDR3 has 13 residues. V shed 6 bases and J shed 5 bases, with 13 bases lying between them. Germline loops: CDR1 DFQATT, CDR2 SNEGSKA (reference sequence). This clonotype has a count of ten or more. MiXCR was run by TCRdb on the 5' RACE reads, yielding one entry per CDR3 protein. Altogether about 45,000 distinct CDR3 sequences are present, 13% being singletons, with the ten largest covering more than 9.5%. The chain has TRBV20-1 and TRBJ1-4; D remains ambiguous. Source material: PBMCs. This TCR derives from a man aged 25-45 years in good health. CDR3 residues: CSALAPGNEKLFF. Here the CDR3 DNA reads TGCAGTGCCCTGGCCCCAGGCAATGAAAAACTGTTTTTT.